The sequence of this TCR beta chain was determined in a study of tumor-infiltrating lymphocytes in primary liver carcinoma. For the study at large: Subjects presented with primary liver carcinoma managed by surgical resection. Whole-study findings and limits: The use of bulk unsorted samples meant that CD4+ and CD8+ repertoires were not compared.

The V end lost 0 bases, the J end lost 2 bases, and 5 bases lay between the germline ends. Germline values: CDR1 GTSNPN, CDR2 SVGIG (reference sequence). CDR3 length: 13 amino acids. Both blood RNA, taken from unsorted whole blood, and germline DNA were extracted. A sample of roughly 4 milliliters of peripheral blood was taken before surgery. From around 500 ng of total RNA, TCR beta-specific cDNA was reverse-transcribed using a constant-region primer. Libraries of TCR beta came from three nested multiplex PCR rounds with slightly modified ARM-PCR. The two initial PCR rounds, 9 to 11 cycles each, used TRBV1-TRBV30 forward and C-beta reverse primers. A single record per CDR3 protein comes from TCRdb applying MiXCR to the multiplex PCR reads. The profile shows roughly 330,000 distinct CDR3 sequences, less than 75% of them singletons. This clonotype turned up a few times. Its antigen is unknown.

The TCR was taken from a man aged 35-49 years with primary liver carcinoma and hepatitis B virus infection. The chain is built from TRBV30 and TRBJ1-5; D gene uncertain. Sequencing input: peripheral blood. The CDR3 here is CAWSVKGNQPQHF. In DNA form, the CDR3 reads TGTGCCTGGAGTGTGAAGGGCAATCAGCCCCAGCATTTT.